This record concerns one T cell receptor beta chain sequence. Its antigen remains unidentified. It has no much larger one-base neighbor in the sample; base qualities were not kept. This record belongs to a study of T-cell reconstitution after alpha-beta-depleted transplantation in children (TCRdb year 2016). About the investigation overall: T-cell immune reconstitution after TCRalphabeta/CD19-depleted allogeneic hematopoietic cell transplantation in children was quantitatively tracked in the study by means of TCR repertoire profiling.

The CDR3 holds 12 amino acids from the cysteine to the phenylalanine. Only CDR3 DNA is held: 36 bases, read in frame from base 1. V loses 7 bases, J loses 5 bases, and the germline ends lie 10 bases apart. From the germline V gene, CDR1 is SGHRS and CDR2 is YFSETQ. Receptors were amplified or captured by PCR. The run used an Illumina HiSeq 2500. TCR libraries were prepared with molecular barcoding, using unique molecular identifiers to normalize TCRbeta repertoire quantification. TCRdb trimmed the raw reads at Q25, called clones with MiXCR and kept productive beta chains. One record per CDR3 amino acid sequence lists the most common genes and DNA. For this sample there are approximately 510,000 distinct CDR3 sequences; approximately 16% appear just once. The ten biggest clones cover about 3.1% of the sample.

This sequence originates from a human donor who donated a stem cell graft to a child with acute lymphoblastic leukemia. The receptor chain draws on TRBV5-1 and TRBJ2-1, and TRBD2 may be the D gene, going by 6 matching bases. Material: PBMCs from the stem cell graft donor, obtained from the stem cell graft. This receptor carries the CDR3 CASAWRDNEQFF. The DNA reads TGCGCCAGCGCCTGGAGGGACAATGAGCAGTTCTTC.